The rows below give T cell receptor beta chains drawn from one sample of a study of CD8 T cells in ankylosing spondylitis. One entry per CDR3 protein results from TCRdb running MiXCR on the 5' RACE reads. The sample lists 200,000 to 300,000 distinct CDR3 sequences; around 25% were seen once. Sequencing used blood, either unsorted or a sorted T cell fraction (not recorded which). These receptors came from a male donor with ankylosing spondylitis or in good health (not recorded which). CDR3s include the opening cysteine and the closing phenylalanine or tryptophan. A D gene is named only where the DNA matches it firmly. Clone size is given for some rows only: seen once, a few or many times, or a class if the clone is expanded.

TGCAGTGCTAGAGATCCGACAGTGAACACTGAAGCTTTCTTT | CSARDPTVNTEAFF | TRBJ1-1 | many | TRBV20-1 | .
TGCAGCGTTGAAGACCCGGGTTTTGGGCCCTACGAGCAGTACTTC | CSVEDPGFGPYEQYF | TRBJ2-7 | many | TRBV29-1 | .
TGCAGTGCGCCGACAGGGGGAATGGATGAGCAGTTCTTC | CSAPTGGMDEQFF | TRBJ2-1 | . | TRBV20-1 | TRBD1
TGTGCCAGCTCCAATGAGGGTCCTAACGATGAAAAACTGTTTTTT | CASSNEGPNDEKLFF | TRBJ1-4 | . | TRBV6-4 | .
TGCAGCGTAGCGGGAATTTGGGAGACCCAGTACTTC | CSVAGIWETQYF | TRBJ2-5 | . | TRBV29-1 | TRBD2
TGTGCCAGCAGCTTAAGGACAGGGGGCACCGGGGAGCTGTTTTTT | CASSLRTGGTGELFF | TRBJ2-2 | many | TRBV7-2 | TRBD1
TGTGCCAGCAGCCCCGAGACAGCCGCGAACACCGGGGAGCTGTTTTTT | CASSPETAANTGELFF | TRBJ2-2 | many | TRBV7-8 | .
TGCGCCAGCAGCCCCGTGGTAGCAGCTGATACGCAGTATTTT | CASSPVVAADTQYF | TRBJ2-3 | many | TRBV5-1 | .
TGCGCCAGCAGCCAACAGCCGGGACAGGGGATGTTCGCTTTCTTT | CASSQQPGQGMFAFF | TRBJ1-1 | many | TRBV4-1 | TRBD1
TGTGCCTGGAGTGGGCAGGGAGCTGAAGCTTTCTTT | CAWSGQGAEAFF | TRBJ1-1 | few | TRBV30 | .
TGTGCCGCTGCCCCCTGGACAGGGGGCAATCAGCCCCAGCATTTT | CAAAPWTGGNQPQHF | TRBJ1-5 | . | TRBV25-1 | TRBD1
TGCAGTGCTCTCGCCCGGCAGAGCTCCTACGAGCAGTACTTC | CSALARQSSYEQYF | TRBJ2-7 | . | TRBV20-1 | .
TGCAGCGTTGTTAGCGGGAGTTCTAACTATGGCTACACCTTC | CSVVSGSSNYGYTF | TRBJ1-2 | . | TRBV29-1 | .
TGTGCCAGTAGTGGACAGGGGCGTCGACCTAGCACAGATACGCAGTATTTT | CASSGQGRRPSTDTQYF | TRBJ2-3 | . | TRBV19 | TRBD1
TGCAGTGCTGACGGGCGACGGCTGGGGGGGCTGGACGGGGAGCTGTTTTTT | CSADGRRLGGLDGELFF | TRBJ2-2 | . | TRBV20-1 | .
TGTGCCAGCAGCTTAGCCGGGACAGGGGTCTACGAGCAGTACTTC | CASSLAGTGVYEQYF | TRBJ2-7 | . | TRBV7-2 | TRBD1
TGTGCCAGCAGTAGGGGGACAGGGGGCAGGGACGAGCAGTACTTC | CASSRGTGGRDEQYF | TRBJ2-7 | many | TRBV6-1 | TRBD1
TGCGCCAGCAGCCTCCGTTACTTT | CASSLRYF | TRBJ1-6 | few | TRBV5-1 | .
TGTGCCAGCAGGGAGAGTGGTACGGGACAGACCTACGAGCAGTACTTC | CASRESGTGQTYEQYF | TRBJ2-7 | . | TRBV28 | TRBD1
TGTGCCAGCAGTCTCGTTTGGCGGGGGGGCTCCTACAATGAGCAGTTCTTC | CASSLVWRGGSYNEQFF | TRBJ2-1 | many | TRBV12-3/TRBV12-4 | TRBD2
TGTGCCAGCAGGGGACAGGTGCCCCTGGGCTACACCTTC | CASRGQVPLGYTF | TRBJ1-2 | many | TRBV28 | TRBD1
TGCAGCGTTGAAATATCGGGCCCGAGCTCCTACAATGAGCAGTTCTTC | CSVEISGPSSYNEQFF | TRBJ2-1 | many | TRBV29-1 | .
TGCAGCGTTGTAGCGCGCCTTACTAGCAATGAGCAGTTCTTC | CSVVARLTSNEQFF | TRBJ2-1 | many | TRBV29-1 | .
TGCGCCAGCAGCTTGGCCCCCGGGGAGAGCACAGATACGCAGTATTTT | CASSLAPGESTDTQYF | TRBJ2-3 | many | TRBV5-1 | .
TGCAGTGCTAAGAAGTACCGGGACCTCCTCTACAATGAGCAGTTCTTC | CSAKKYRDLLYNEQFF | TRBJ2-1 | many | TRBV20-1 | .
TGCGCCAGCAGCTCGGGGGGCACTGAAGCTTTCTTT | CASSSGGTEAFF | TRBJ1-1 | many | TRBV5-1 | .
TGTGCCAGCAGCTTGAACCGGGGGTTTAATGAAAAACTGTTTTTT | CASSLNRGFNEKLFF | TRBJ1-4 | many | TRBV5-6 | .
TGTGCCAGCAGCTCAGGCGGTGTATACAATGAGCAGTTCTTC | CASSSGGVYNEQFF | TRBJ2-1 | . | TRBV7-2 | .
TGCAGTGCTAGGGGAGGGGCAGAACACTCCGGGGAGCTGTTTTTT | CSARGGAEHSGELFF | TRBJ2-2 | . | TRBV20-1 | TRBD2
TGTGCCAGCAGTTTCGGACAGGGCGAAAAACTGTTTTTT | CASSFGQGEKLFF | TRBJ1-4 | . | TRBV12-3/TRBV12-4 | TRBD1
TGTGCCAGCAGCCTACTCGGCTACGAGCAGTACTTC | CASSLLGYEQYF | TRBJ2-7 | many | TRBV12-3/TRBV12-4 | .
TGTGCCAGCAGCTACGGGACCTACGAGCAGTTCTTC | CASSYGTYEQFF | TRBJ2-1 | few | TRBV12-3/TRBV12-4 | .
TGTGCCAGCAGTTTTACGACAGGGGACAATGAGCAGTTCTTC | CASSFTTGDNEQFF | TRBJ2-1 | . | TRBV12-3/TRBV12-4 | TRBD1
TGCAGCGTTGACCGGGTTGGGGAGACCCAGTACTTC | CSVDRVGETQYF | TRBJ2-5 | few | TRBV29-1 | .
TGCGCCAGCAGTCAATCGGGACCCTGGCGGTACTTC | CASSQSGPWRYF | TRBJ2-7 | few | TRBV23-1 | .
TGTGCCTGGAGCCCGGCGAGCTCCTATAATTCACCCCTCCACTTT | CAWSPASSYNSPLHF | TRBJ1-6 | . | TRBV30 | .
TGTGCCAGCAGCCAAGTTTGGCGGGGGGACAATGAGCAGTTCTTC | CASSQVWRGDNEQFF | TRBJ2-1 | many | TRBV4-2 | TRBD2
TGCAGTGCTAGTGGGGGTCTGGGAGAACGCATTCAGTACTTC | CSASGGLGERIQYF | TRBJ2-4 | once | TRBV20-1 | .
TGCAGTGCTAGAAGGGACTTGTCCTACGAGCAGTACTTC | CSARRDLSYEQYF | TRBJ2-7 | many | TRBV20-1 | .
TGCAGTGCACCTCTAGCGGGCGGGGCCACAGATACGCAGTATTTT | CSAPLAGGATDTQYF | TRBJ2-3 | . | TRBV20-1 | TRBD2
TGCGCCAGCAGCCAAGGACCCCGACAGGGGGCTAGTTTCTCCTACGAGCAGTACTTC | CASSQGPRQGASFSYEQYF | TRBJ2-7 | . | TRBV4-1 | TRBD1
TGCAGCGCCTTCGGACAGGGGGCTGACGAGCAGTACTTC | CSAFGQGADEQYF | TRBJ2-7 | . | TRBV29-1 | TRBD1
TGTGCCAGCAGGTCACAGGGATCGGCAGATACGCAGTATTTT | CASRSQGSADTQYF | TRBJ2-3 | many | TRBV12-3/TRBV12-4 | .
TGTGCCAGCAGCTTACGAGGGGGAGACTTTACCTACGAGCAGTACTTC | CASSLRGGDFTYEQYF | TRBJ2-7 | . | TRBV7-2 | .
TGCAGTGCTATACCCGGGGAAAAAGATACGCAGTATTTT | CSAIPGEKDTQYF | TRBJ2-3 | . | TRBV20-1 | .
TGCAGTGCTGGTCGAGGGACTAGAGGCAGGGGTGAGCAGTTCTTC | CSAGRGTRGRGEQFF | TRBJ2-1 | many | TRBV20-1 | TRBD2
TGTGCCAGCAGTCCTTCTAGCGGGGGTGGGGCCAACGTCCTGACTTTC | CASSPSSGGGANVLTF | TRBJ2-6 | few | TRBV6-1 | TRBD2
TGTGCCAGCAGCGTAGGGGACAGGGATGAAAAACTGTTTTTT | CASSVGDRDEKLFF | TRBJ1-4 | . | TRBV9 | TRBD1
TGCAGTGCTCGGACTGTCGTCTACAATGAGCAGTTCTTC | CSARTVVYNEQFF | TRBJ2-1 | few | TRBV20-1 | .
TGTGCCAGCTCACCACGCGGGGCGAGGACAGATACGCAGTATTTT | CASSPRGARTDTQYF | TRBJ2-3 | . | TRBV18 | .
TGTGCCAGCAGTTACCCGAGCGGGGGAGTTAACACCGGGGAGCTGTTTTTT | CASSYPSGGVNTGELFF | TRBJ2-2 | . | TRBV6-5 | TRBD2
TGTGCCATCAGCACTAAGCGGGGATCCTACAATGAGCAGTTCTTC | CAISTKRGSYNEQFF | TRBJ2-1 | . | TRBV10-3 | TRBD2
TGTGCCAGCAGCTTTTGGGACAGCGACTATGGCTACACCTTC | CASSFWDSDYGYTF | TRBJ1-2 | . | TRBV7-8 | TRBD1
TGCAGTGCCACCCGGGCGGGGACCGAAGCTTTCTTT | CSATRAGTEAFF | TRBJ1-1 | many | TRBV20-1 | .
TGCGCCAGCAGCTTAGGAGGGGTACCGCAGTTCTTC | CASSLGGVPQFF | TRBJ2-1 | . | TRBV5-1 | .
TGCAGTGCTAGGGGGCCTAGCGGCTACACAGATACGCAGTATTTT | CSARGPSGYTDTQYF | TRBJ2-3 | . | TRBV20-1 | TRBD2
TGTGCCAGCAGTTTAGATGGGACAGATAATCAGCCCCAGCATTTT | CASSLDGTDNQPQHF | TRBJ1-5 | few | TRBV12-3/TRBV12-4 | TRBD1
TGCAGTGCTAGAGTTGGGAGGGGGGGGGATACGCAGTATTTT | CSARVGRGGDTQYF | TRBJ2-3 | . | TRBV20-1 | .
TGCAGTGCGGAGAGTGAGGGTCGGGGCGCAGATACGCAGTATTTT | CSAESEGRGADTQYF | TRBJ2-3 | many | TRBV20-1 | .
TGTGCCAGCAGCTTAGGCCTCGGGGTCGGGGGAAGGAATGAAAAACTGTTTTTT | CASSLGLGVGGRNEKLFF | TRBJ1-4 | many | TRBV7-8 | .